The present TCR beta chain was sequenced within a study of T cells in women clearing cervical HPV infection. Study observations and caveats: CIN3+ cases had significantly higher TCR repertoire richness than controls, but evenness did not differ. TRBV6-7 relative abundance averaged approximately 0.11% in cases and less than 0.2% in controls.

The CDR3 runs to 16 residues. V gave up 6 bases and J gave up 0 bases, with 18 bases separating them. CDR1 and CDR2 from the germline V gene are GTSNPN and SVGIG (reference sequence). About this clone: What it binds is not known. From the germline J gene comes the end of the CDR3, since the read stops 3 residues before it. This specimen includes other DNA sequences encoding the same CDR3.

TCRdb's copy holds only in-frame clones and misses some; the assay was immunoSEQ multiplex PCR. The sample holds 20,000 to 25,000 clones. This chain links TRBV30 with TRBJ1-3, with D possibly being TRBD1 (6 bases). Sequenced material: blood buffy coat. The clonotype was recovered from a woman aged 18 to 75 with a cervical HPV16 infection that either progressed to CIN3+ or cleared (not recorded which). The CDR3 sequence: CACYQLGTFSGNTIYF. The sequenced CDR3 bases are TGTGCCTGCTACCAACTGGGGACATTCTCTGGAAACACC.